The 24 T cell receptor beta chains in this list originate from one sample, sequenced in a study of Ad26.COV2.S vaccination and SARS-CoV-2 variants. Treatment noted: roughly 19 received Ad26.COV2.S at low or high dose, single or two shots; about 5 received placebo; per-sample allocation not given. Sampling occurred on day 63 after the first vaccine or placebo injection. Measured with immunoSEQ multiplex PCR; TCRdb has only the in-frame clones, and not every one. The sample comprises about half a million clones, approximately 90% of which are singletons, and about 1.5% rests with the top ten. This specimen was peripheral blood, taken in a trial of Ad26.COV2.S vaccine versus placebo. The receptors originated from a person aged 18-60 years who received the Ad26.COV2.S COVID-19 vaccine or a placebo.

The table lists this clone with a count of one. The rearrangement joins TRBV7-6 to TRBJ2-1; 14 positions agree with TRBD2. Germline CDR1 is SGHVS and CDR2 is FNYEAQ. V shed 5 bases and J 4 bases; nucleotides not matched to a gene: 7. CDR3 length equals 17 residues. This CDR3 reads CASSGLAGGSPYNEQFF. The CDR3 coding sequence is TGTGCCAGCAGCGGACTAGCGGGAGGATCCCCTTACAATGAGCAGTTCTTC.

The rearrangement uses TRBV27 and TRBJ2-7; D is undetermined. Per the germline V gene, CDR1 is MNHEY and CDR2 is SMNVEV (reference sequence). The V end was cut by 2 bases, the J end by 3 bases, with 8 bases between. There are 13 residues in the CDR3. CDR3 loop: CASSLALSYEQYF. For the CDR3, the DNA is TGTGCCAGCAGTTTAGCCCTAAGCTACGAGCAGTACTTC.

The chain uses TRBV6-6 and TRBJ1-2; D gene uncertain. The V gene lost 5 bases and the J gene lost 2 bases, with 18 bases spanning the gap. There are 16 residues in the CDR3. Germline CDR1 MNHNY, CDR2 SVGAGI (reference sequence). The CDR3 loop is CASSRAIEGSNYGYTF. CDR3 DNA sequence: TGTGCCAGCAGTCGGGCGATAGAGGGCTCGAACTATGGCTACACCTTC.

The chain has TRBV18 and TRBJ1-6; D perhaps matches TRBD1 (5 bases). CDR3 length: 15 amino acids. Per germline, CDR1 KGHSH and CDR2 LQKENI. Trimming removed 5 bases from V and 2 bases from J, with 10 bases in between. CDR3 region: CASSVADTYNSPLHF. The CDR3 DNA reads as TGTGCCAGCTCAGTTGCGGACACCTATAATTCACCCCTCCACTTT.

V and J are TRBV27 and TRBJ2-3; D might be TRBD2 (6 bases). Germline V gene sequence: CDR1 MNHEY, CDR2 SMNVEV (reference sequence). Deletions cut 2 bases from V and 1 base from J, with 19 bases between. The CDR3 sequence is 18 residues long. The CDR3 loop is CASSLTGSRSGGTDTQYF. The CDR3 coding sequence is TGTGCCAGCAGTTTAACCGGGAGTCGTAGTGGGGGCACAGATACGCAGTATTTT.

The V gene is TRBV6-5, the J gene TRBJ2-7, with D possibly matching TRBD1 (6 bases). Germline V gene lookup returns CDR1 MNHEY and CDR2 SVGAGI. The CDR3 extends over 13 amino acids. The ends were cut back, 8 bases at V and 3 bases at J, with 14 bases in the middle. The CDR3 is CASGGAQGYEQYF. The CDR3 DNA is TGTGCCAGCGGAGGCGCACAGGGCTACGAGCAGTACTTC.

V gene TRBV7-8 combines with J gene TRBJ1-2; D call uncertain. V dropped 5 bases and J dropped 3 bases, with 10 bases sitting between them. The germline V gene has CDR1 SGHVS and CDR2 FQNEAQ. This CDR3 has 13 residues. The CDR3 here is CASSPSEYYGYTF. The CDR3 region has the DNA TGTGCCAGCAGCCCCTCAGAGTACTATGGCTACACCTTC.

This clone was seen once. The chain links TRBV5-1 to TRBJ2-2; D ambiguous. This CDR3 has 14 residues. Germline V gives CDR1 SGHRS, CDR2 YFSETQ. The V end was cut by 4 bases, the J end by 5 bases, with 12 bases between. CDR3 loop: CASSARTVTGELFF. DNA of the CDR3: TGCGCCAGCAGCGCAAGGACGGTAACCGGGGAGCTGTTTTTT.

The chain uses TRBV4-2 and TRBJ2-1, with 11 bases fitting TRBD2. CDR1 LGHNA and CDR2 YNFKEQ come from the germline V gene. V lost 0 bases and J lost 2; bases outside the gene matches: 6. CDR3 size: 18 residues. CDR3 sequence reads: CASSQDPGLADTYNEQFF. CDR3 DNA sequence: TGTGCCAGCAGCCAAGATCCGGGACTAGCGGACACCTACAATGAGCAGTTCTTC.

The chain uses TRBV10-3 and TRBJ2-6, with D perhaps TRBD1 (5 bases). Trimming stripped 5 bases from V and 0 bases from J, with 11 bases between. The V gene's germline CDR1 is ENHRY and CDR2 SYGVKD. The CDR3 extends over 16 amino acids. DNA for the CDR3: TGTGCCATCAGTCGACAGCCTCCCTCTGGGGCCAACGTCCTGACTTTC. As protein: CAISRQPPSGANVLTF.

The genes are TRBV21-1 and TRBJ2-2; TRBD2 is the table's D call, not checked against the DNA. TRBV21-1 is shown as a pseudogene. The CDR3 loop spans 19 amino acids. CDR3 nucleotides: TGTGCCAGCAGCAAACTGGGGGGACTACCAGCGGTAAACACCGGGGAGCTGTTTTTT. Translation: CASSKLGGLPAVNTGELFF.

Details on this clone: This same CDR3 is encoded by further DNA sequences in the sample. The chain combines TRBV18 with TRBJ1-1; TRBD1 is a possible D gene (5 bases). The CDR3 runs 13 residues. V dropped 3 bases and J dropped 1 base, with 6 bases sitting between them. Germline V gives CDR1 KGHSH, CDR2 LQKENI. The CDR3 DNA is TGTGCCAGCTCACCGGGGGAGAACACTGAAGCTTTCTTT. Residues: CASSPGENTEAFF. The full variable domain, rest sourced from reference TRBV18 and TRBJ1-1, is NAGVMQNPRHLVRRRGQEARLRCSPMKGHSHVYWYRQLPEEGLKFMVYLQKENIIDESGMPKERFSAEFPKEGPSILRIQQVVRGDSAAYFCASSPGENTEAFFGQGTRLTVV.

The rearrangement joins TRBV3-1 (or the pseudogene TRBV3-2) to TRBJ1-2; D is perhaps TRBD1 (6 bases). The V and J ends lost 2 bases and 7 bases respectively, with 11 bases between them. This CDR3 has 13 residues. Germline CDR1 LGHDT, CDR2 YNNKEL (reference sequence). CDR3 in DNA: TGTGCCAGCAGCCAATCCCAGGGGAGTGGCTACACCTTC. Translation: CASSQSQGSGYTF.

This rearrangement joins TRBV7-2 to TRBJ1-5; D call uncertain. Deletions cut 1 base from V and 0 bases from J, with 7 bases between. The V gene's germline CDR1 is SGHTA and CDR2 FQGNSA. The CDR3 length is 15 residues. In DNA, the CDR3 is TGTGCCAGCAGCTTAGTCCCGGTTAGCAATCAGCCCCAGCATTTT. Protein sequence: CASSLVPVSNQPQHF. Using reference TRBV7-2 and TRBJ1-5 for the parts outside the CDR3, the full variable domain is GAGVSQSPSNKVTEKGKDVELRCDPISGHTALYWYRQSLGQGLEFLIYFQGNSAPDKSGLPSDRFSAERTGGSVSTLTIQRTQQEDSAVYLCASSLVPVSNQPQHFGDGTRLSIL.

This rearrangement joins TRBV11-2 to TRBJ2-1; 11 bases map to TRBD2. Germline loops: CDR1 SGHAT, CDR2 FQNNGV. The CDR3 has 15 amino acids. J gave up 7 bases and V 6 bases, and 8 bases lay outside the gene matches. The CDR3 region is CASSVSGGASNEQFF. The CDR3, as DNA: TGTGCCAGCAGTGTTAGCGGGGGGGCCTCGAATGAGCAGTTCTTC.

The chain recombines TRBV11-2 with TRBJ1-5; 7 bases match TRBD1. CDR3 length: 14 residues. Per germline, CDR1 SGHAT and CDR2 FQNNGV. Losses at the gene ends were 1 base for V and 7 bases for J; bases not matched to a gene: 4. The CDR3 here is CASSLGDSRQPQHF. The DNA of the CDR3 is TGTGCCAGCAGCTTAGGGGACAGTCGGCAGCCCCAGCATTTT. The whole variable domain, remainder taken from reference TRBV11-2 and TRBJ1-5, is EAGVAQSPRYKIIEKRQSVAFWCNPISGHATLYWYQQILGQGPKLLIQFQNNGVVDDSQLPKDRFSAERLKGVDSTLKIQPAKLEDSAVYLCASSLGDSRQPQHFGDGTRLSIL.

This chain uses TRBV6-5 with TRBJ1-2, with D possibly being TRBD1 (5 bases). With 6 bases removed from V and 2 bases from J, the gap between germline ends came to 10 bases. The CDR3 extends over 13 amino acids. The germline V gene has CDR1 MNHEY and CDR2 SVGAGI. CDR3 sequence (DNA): TGTGCCAGCAGCCTGGGGGGGAACTATGGCTACACCTTC. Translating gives CASSLGGNYGYTF.

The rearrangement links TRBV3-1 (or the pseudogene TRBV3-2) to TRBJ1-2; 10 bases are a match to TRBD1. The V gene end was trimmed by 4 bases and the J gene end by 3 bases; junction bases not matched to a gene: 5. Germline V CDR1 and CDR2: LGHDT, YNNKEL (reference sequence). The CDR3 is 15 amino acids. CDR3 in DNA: TGTGCCAGCAGCCCTAGACAGGGGGCGTACTATGGCTACACCTTC. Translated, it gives CASSPRQGAYYGYTF.

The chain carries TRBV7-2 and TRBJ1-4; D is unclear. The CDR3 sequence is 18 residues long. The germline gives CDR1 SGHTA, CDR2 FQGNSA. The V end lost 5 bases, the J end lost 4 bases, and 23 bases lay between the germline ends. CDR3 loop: CASSPHVRSMGNNEKLFF. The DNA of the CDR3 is TGTGCCAGCAGCCCCCATGTCCGTAGCATGGGGAATAATGAAAAACTGTTTTTT.

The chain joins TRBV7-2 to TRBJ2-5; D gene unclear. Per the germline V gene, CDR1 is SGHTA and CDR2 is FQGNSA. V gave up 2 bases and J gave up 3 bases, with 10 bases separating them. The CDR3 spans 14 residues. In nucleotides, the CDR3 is TGTGCCAGCAGCTTAATGTTACAGAAAGAGACCCAGTACTTC. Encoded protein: CASSLMLQKETQYF.

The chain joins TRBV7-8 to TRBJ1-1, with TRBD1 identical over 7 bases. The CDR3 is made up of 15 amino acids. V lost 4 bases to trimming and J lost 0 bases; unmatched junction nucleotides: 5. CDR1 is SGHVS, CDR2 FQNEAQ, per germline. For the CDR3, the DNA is TGTGCCAGCAGCTACCGGGACAGCCTGAACACTGAAGCTTTCTTT. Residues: CASSYRDSLNTEAFF.

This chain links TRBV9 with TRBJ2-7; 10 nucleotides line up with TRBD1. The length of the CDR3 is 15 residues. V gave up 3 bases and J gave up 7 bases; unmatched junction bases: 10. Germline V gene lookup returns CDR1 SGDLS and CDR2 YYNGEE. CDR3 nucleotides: TGTGCCAGCAGCGCCGGGACAGGGGCTTCGTGGGAGCAGTACTTC. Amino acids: CASSAGTGASWEQYF.

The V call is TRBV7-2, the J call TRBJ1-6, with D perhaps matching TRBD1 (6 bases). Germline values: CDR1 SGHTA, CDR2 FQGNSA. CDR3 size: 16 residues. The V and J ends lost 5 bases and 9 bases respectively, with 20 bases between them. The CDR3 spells CASSLGPQGRGSPLHF. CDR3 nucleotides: TGTGCCAGCAGCCTTGGCCCCCAGGGGCGGGGTTCACCCCTCCACTTT.

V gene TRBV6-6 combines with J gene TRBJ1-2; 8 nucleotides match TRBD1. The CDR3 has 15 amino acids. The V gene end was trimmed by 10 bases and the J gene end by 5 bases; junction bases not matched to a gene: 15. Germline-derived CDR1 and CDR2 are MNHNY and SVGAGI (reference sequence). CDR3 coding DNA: TGTGCCATTACACGGGACAGGCTTTCGATTTATGGCTACACCTTC. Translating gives CAITRDRLSIYGYTF.